This T cell receptor (beta chain) was documented in a study of regulatory T cells in long-lasting Graves disease. Study at large: Less than 3 months of antithyroid drugs had been taken by newly diagnosed Graves' patients.

Germline CDR1 reads KGHDR; CDR2 reads SFDVKD. The CDR3 extends over 15 amino acids. V dropped 3 bases and J dropped 1 base, with 9 bases sitting between them. Indicated time point: newly diagnosed GD, antithyroid drugs for less than 3 months. Following extraction of RNA from PBMCs, that RNA was used to make the TCR library. Patients with Graves' disease were diagnosed by American Thyroid Association guidelines. This clonotype was seen at least ten times. Libraries of TCR beta came from iRepertoire HTBI primers plus Arm-PCR of CDR3 regions. TCRdb re-called the multiplex PCR reads with MiXCR, one entry per CDR3 protein. The table shows 200,000 to 250,000 distinct CDR3 sequences, with around 20% occurring only once.

This specimen consisted of peripheral blood mononuclear cells (PBMCs), obtained at new diagnosis, from a patient treated with antithyroid drugs. This chain connects TRBV24-1 to TRBJ1-5; D gene unclear. The sequence derives from a female donor with Graves disease. The CDR3 loop is CATSDPRESNQPQHF. The DNA for the CDR3 is TGTGCCACCAGTGATCCAAGGGAAAGCAATCAGCCCCAGCATTTT.